This T cell receptor (beta chain) was sequenced for a study of OX40 agonist ivuxolimab in advanced cancers. A remark on this clone: Its antigen is not known.

The junction had 5 bases not matched to a gene; V was cut back by 1 base and J by 7 bases. This CDR3 contains 13 residues. Germline V gene lookup returns CDR1 SGHRS and CDR2 YFSETQ. The assay was immunoSEQ multiplex PCR, and TCRdb's table has in-frame clones only and misses some. Of tens of thousands of clones listed, over 80% are singletons. Findings and caveats of the study: Among some nonresponders, normalized T-cell clonal expansion was also low.

Excluded were patients having autoimmune disease history or systemic immunosuppression. The chain links TRBV5-1 to TRBJ2-7; 7 positions agree with TRBD1. This receptor was taken from an adult with an advanced solid tumor such as melanoma, head and neck, liver or kidney cancer. This specimen consisted of CD4+ or CD8+ T cells sorted from blood, obtained in a trial of the OX40 agonist ivuxolimab. CDR3 coding DNA: TGCGCCAGCAGCTTGAACAGGGGACAAGAGCAGTACTTC. Protein: CASSLNRGQEQYF.